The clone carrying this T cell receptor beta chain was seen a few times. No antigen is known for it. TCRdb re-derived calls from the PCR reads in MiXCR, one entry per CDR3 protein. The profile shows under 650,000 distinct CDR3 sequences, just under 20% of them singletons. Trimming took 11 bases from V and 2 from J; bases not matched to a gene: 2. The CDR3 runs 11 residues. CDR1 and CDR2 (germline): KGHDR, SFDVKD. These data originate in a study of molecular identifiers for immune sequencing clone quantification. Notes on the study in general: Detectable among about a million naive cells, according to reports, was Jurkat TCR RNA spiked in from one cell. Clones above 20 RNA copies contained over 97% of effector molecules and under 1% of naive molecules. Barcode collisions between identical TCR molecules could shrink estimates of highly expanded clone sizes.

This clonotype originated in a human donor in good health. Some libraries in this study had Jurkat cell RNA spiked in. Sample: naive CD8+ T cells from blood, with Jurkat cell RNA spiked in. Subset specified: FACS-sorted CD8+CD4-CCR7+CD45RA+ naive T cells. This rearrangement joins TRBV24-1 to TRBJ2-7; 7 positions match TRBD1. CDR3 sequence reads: CAIGTAYEQYF. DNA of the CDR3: TGTGCCATCGGGACAGCCTACGAGCAGTACTTC.